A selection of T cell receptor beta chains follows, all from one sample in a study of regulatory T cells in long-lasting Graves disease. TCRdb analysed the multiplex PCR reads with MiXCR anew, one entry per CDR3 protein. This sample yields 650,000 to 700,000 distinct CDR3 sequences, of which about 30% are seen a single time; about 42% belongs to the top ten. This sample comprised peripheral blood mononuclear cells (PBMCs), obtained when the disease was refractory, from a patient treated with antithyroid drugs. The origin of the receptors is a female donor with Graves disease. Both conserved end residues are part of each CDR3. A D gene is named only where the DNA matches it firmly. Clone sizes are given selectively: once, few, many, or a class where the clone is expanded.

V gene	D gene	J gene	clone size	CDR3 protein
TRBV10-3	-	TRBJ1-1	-	CAISEGFGTEAFF
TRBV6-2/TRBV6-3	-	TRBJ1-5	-	CASTSGGGHQPQHF
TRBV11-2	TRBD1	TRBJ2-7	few	CASSPVGTDYEQYF
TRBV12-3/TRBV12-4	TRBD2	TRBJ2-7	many	CASSFPASGSNEQYF
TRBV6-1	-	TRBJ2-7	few	CASSEARRGLISYEQYF
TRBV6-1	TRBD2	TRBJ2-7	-	CASSTTGTSGTRFGEQYF
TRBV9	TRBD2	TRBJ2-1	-	CASSVRGRAGYNEQFF
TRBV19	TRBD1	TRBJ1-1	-	CASTSGDRLNTEAFF
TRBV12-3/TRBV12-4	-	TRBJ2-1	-	CASTPTESSYNEQFF
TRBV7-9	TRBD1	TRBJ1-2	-	CASSLGTGEGYTF
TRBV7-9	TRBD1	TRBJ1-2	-	CASSPDRPLYGYTF
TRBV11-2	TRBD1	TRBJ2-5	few	CASSLVGTGNQETQYF
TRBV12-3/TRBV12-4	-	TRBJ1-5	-	CASGPIGGKNQPQHF
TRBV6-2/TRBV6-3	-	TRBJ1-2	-	CASSRQAQGYTF
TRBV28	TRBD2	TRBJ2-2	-	CASSDGGLAGAGSTGELFF
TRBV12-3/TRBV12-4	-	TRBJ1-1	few	CASSFGSGSLHTEAFF
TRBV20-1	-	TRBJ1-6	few	CSARDYRGWNSPLHF
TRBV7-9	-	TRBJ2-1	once	CASSLIPYNEQFF
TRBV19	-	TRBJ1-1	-	CAISQSMNTEAFF